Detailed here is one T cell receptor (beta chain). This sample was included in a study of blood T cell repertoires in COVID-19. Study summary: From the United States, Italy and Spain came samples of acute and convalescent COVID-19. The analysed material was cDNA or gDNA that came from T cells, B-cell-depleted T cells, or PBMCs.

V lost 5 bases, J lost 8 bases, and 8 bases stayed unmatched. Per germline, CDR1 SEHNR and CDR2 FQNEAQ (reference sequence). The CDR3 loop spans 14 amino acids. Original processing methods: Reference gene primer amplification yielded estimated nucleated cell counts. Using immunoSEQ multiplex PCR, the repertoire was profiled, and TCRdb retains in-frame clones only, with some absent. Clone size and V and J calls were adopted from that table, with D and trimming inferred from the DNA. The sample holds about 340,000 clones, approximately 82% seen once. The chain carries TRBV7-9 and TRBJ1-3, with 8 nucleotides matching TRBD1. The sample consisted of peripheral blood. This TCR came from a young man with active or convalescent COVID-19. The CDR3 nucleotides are TGTGCCAGCAGCCGACAGGGGTGGGCGGACACCATATATTTT. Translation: CASSRQGWADTIYF.